This TCR beta chain was obtained from a study of control samples from healthy donors and cancer patients. Generated by immunoSEQ multiplex PCR, the TCRdb table keeps only in-frame clones and is missing some. This sample has 150,000 to 200,000 clones, with 96% found just once. The CDR3 is made up of 15 amino acids. Germline CDR1 and CDR2: SGHTS and YDEGEE. V dropped 0 bases and J dropped 2 bases, with 8 bases sitting between them. The chain carries TRBV5-8 and TRBJ2-2; a possible D gene is TRBD1 (5 bases). The sequencing input was blood. The receptor was derived from a woman younger than 45 in good health. This CDR3 reads CASSLGTTNTGELFF. DNA of the CDR3: TGTGCCAGCAGCTTGGGGACAACCAACACCGGGGAGCTGTTTTTT.